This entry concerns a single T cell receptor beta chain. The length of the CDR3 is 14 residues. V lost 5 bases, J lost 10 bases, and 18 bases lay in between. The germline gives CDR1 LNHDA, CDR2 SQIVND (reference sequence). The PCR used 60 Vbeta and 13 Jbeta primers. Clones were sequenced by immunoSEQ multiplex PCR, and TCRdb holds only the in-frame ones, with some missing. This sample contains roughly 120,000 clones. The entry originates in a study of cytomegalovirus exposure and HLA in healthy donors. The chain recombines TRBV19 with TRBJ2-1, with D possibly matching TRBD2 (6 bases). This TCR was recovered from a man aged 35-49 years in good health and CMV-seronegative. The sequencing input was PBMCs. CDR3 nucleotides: TGTGCCAGTAGTTATTTTGTCGGGGGTAGGGAGCAGTTCTTC. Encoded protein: CASSYFVGGREQFF.